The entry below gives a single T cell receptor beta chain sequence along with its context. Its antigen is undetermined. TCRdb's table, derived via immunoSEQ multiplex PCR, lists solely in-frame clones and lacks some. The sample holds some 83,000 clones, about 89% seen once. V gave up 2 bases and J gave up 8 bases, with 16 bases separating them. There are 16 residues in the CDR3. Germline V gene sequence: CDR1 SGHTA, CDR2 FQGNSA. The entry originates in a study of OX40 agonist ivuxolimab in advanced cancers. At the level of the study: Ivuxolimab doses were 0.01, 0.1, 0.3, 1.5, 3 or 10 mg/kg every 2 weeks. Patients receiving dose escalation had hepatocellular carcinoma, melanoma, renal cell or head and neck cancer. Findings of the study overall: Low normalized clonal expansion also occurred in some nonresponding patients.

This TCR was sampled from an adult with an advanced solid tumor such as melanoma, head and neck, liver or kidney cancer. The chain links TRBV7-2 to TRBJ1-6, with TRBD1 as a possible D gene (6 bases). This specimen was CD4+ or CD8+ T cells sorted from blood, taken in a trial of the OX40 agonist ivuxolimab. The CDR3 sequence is CASSLRGDTGDSPLHF. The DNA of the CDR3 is TGTGCCAGCAGCTTAAGAGGGGACACTGGGGATTCACCCCTCCACTTT.